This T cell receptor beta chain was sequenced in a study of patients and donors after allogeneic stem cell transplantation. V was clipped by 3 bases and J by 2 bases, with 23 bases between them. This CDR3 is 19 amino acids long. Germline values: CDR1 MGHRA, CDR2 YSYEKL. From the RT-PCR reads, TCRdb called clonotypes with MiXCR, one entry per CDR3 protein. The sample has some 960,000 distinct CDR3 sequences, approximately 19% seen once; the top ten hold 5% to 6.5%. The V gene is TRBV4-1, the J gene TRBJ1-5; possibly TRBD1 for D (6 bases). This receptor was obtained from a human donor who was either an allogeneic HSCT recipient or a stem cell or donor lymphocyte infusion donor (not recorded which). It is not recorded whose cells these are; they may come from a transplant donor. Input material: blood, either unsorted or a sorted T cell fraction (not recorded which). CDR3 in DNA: TGCGCCAGCAGCCAGGAAGAGGGGGGATTAAGCGTTGGCAATCAGCCCCAGCATTTT. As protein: CASSQEEGGLSVGNQPQHF.